A selection of T cell receptor beta chains follows, all from one sample in a study of CD4 and CD8 cells across lung adenocarcinoma regions. MiXCR, run by TCRdb on the PCR reads, gives a single entry per CDR3 protein. The sample carries fewer than 25,000 distinct CDR3 sequences, about 50% recorded once. Input material: CD8+ T cells from the center of a lung tumor. These TCRs come from a female donor with lung adenocarcinoma. The CD4 and CD8 labels of this study may be unreliable. CDR3s include the opening cysteine and the closing phenylalanine or tryptophan. Each record gives: D gene, J gene, V gene, CDR3 protein. D genes are given only for firm matches.

d_gene: .; j_gene: .; v_gene: TRBV6-5; CDR3aa: CASSNRDTYEQYF
d_gene: .; j_gene: TRBJ2-5; v_gene: TRBV27; CDR3aa: CGRGGRVEKTQYF
d_gene: TRBD2; j_gene: TRBJ2-5; v_gene: TRBV6-1; CDR3aa: CASSESGMAGETQYF
d_gene: .; j_gene: TRBJ1-3; v_gene: TRBV7-6; CDR3aa: CASSPVRGPGNTIYF
d_gene: .; j_gene: TRBJ1-2; v_gene: TRBV27; CDR3aa: CASRPRREVYGYTF
d_gene: TRBD1; j_gene: TRBJ1-2; v_gene: TRBV6-1; CDR3aa: CASSEIIRQGGYTF
d_gene: .; j_gene: TRBJ2-7; v_gene: TRBV11-2; CDR3aa: CASSPQRGLYEQYF
d_gene: TRBD2; j_gene: TRBJ2-1; v_gene: TRBV10-2; CDR3aa: CASSDFVGLATTNEQFF
d_gene: TRBD2; j_gene: TRBJ2-3; v_gene: TRBV6-1; CDR3aa: CASSTLAGGPDTQYF
d_gene: .; j_gene: TRBJ2-2; v_gene: TRBV27; CDR3aa: CASSNFERGRSTDTLFF
d_gene: .; j_gene: TRBJ2-5; v_gene: TRBV10-1; CDR3aa: CASSREDEETQYF
d_gene: .; j_gene: TRBJ1-2; v_gene: TRBV7-2; CDR3aa: CASSLASLTGNYGYTF
d_gene: .; j_gene: TRBJ2-1; v_gene: TRBV7-2; CDR3aa: CASSLIETVVREQFF
d_gene: TRBD2; j_gene: TRBJ2-2; v_gene: TRBV7-2; CDR3aa: CASSVGLAGELFF
d_gene: TRBD2; j_gene: TRBJ2-4; v_gene: TRBV27; CDR3aa: CASTVRGGRAQDTQYF
d_gene: TRBD2; j_gene: TRBJ2-5; v_gene: TRBV27; CDR3aa: CALGGCDQKTQYF
d_gene: .; j_gene: TRBJ2-1; v_gene: TRBV10-2; CDR3aa: CASSEVLASYNEQFF
d_gene: .; j_gene: .; v_gene: TRBV6-5; CDR3aa: CASSYADFRWNEQYF
d_gene: .; j_gene: TRBJ2-1; v_gene: TRBV6-5; CDR3aa: CASSSPTGYNEQFF
d_gene: TRBD1; j_gene: TRBJ2-3; v_gene: TRBV12-3/TRBV12-4; CDR3aa: CAGRGGRGADTQYF
d_gene: .; j_gene: TRBJ2-4; v_gene: TRBV10-3; CDR3aa: CAGGGGGGAKDIQYF
d_gene: .; j_gene: TRBJ2-3; v_gene: TRBV5-1; CDR3aa: CASRSGDTQYF
d_gene: TRBD1; j_gene: TRBJ1-4; v_gene: TRBV30; CDR3aa: CAYKLQGANEKLFF
d_gene: TRBD1; j_gene: TRBJ1-2; v_gene: TRBV6-1; CDR3aa: CASSTSRTGGARPSGYTF
d_gene: TRBD1; j_gene: TRBJ2-1; v_gene: TRBV4-1; CDR3aa: CASSPQEQGADEQFF
d_gene: .; j_gene: TRBJ2-3; v_gene: TRBV10-1; CDR3aa: CGSKGRRDPDTQYF
d_gene: .; j_gene: TRBJ1-1; v_gene: TRBV10-1; CDR3aa: CASSESGDGYTEAFF
d_gene: .; j_gene: .; v_gene: TRBV11-3; CDR3aa: CARGLGVKDMQYF
d_gene: .; j_gene: TRBJ2-5; v_gene: TRBV6-1; CDR3aa: CARGNGEGDTETQYF
d_gene: .; j_gene: TRBJ2-4; v_gene: TRBV11-3; CDR3aa: CASGLVVKNIQYF
d_gene: .; j_gene: TRBJ2-5; v_gene: TRBV3-1; CDR3aa: CASGGGGRDKNTQYF
d_gene: TRBD1; j_gene: TRBJ1-6; v_gene: TRBV7-6; CDR3aa: CASSMGQADNSPLHF
d_gene: .; j_gene: TRBJ2-1; v_gene: TRBV27; CDR3aa: CARWHLWGEQFF